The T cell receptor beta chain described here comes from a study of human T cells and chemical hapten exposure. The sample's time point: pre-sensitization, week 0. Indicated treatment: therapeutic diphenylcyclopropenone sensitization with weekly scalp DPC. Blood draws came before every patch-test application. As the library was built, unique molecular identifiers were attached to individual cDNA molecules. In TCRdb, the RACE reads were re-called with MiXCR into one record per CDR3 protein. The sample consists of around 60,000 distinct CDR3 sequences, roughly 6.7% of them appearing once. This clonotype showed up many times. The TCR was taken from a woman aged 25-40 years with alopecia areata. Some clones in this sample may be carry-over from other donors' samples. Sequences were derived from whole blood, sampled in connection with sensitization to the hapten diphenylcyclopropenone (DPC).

Written as DNA, the CDR3 is TGTGCCAGCAGTGAGGGCGTCAGCCTAAACACCGGGGAGCTGTTTTTT. Translation gives CASSEGVSLNTGELFF. V usage is TRBV6-1 and J usage is TRBJ2-2; D gene unclear. Trimming removed 3 bases at V and 2 bases at J, with 13 bases between. This CDR3 region has 16 residues. The V gene's germline CDR1 is MNHNS and CDR2 SASEGT.